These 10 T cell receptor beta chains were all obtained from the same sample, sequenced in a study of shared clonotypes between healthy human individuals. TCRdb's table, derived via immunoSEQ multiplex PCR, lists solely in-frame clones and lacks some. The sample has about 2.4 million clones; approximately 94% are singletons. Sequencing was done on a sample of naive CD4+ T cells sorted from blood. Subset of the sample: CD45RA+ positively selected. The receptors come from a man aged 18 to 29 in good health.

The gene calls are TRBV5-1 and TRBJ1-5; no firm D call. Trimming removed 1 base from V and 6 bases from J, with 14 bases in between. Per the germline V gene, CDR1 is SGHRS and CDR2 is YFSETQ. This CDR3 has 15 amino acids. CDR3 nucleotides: TGCGCCAGCAGCTTGAATCCCGACGGTAGTCAGCCCCAGCATTTT. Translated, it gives CASSLNPDGSQPQHF.

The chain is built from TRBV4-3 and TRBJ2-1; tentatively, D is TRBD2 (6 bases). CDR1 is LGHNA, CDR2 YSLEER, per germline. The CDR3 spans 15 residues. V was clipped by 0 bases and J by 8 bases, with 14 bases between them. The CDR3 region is CASSQELRGRDEQFF. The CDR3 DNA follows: TGCGCCAGCAGCCAAGAGTTGCGGGGTAGGGATGAGCAGTTCTTC.

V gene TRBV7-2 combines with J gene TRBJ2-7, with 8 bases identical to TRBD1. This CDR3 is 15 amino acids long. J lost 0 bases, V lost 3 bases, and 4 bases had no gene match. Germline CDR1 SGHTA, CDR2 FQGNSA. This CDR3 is CASSFGQGYSYEQYF. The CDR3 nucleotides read TGTGCCAGCAGCTTCGGACAGGGATACTCCTACGAGCAGTACTTC.

CDR3 in DNA: TGCGCCAGCAGCCAAGATCTTGGAACCTCTGGCTACACCTTC. Protein: CASSQDLGTSGYTF. This chain uses TRBV4-3 with TRBJ1-2; D uncertain. V lost 0 bases and J lost 7, with 12 bases in between. The CDR3 is made up of 14 amino acids. Per germline, CDR1 LGHNA and CDR2 YSLEER.

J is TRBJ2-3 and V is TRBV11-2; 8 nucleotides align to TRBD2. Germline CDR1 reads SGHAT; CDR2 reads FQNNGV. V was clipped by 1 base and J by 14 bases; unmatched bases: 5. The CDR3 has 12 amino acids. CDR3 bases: TGTGCCAGCAGCTTAGGGAGTGCGGGGGGGTATTTT. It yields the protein CASSLGSAGGYF.

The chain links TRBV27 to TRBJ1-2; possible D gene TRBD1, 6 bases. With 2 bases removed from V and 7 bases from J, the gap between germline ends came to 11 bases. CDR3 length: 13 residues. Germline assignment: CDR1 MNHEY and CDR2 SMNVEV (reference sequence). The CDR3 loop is CASSLRGGGGYTF. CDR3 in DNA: TGTGCCAGCAGTTTAAGGGGGGGAGGTGGCTACACCTTC.

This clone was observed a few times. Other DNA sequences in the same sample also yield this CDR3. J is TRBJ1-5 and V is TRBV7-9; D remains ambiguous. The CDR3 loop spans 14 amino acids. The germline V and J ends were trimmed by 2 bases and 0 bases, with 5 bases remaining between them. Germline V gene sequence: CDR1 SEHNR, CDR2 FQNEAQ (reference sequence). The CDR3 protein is CASSLSISNQPQHF. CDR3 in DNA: TGTGCCAGCAGCTTAAGTATTAGCAATCAGCCCCAGCATTTT. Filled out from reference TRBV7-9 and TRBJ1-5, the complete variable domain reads DTGVSQNPRHKITKRGQNVTFRCDPISEHNRLYWYRQTLGQGPEFLTYFQNEAQLEKSRLLSDRFSAERPKGSFSTLEIQRTEQGDSAMYLCASSLSISNQPQHFGDGTRLSIL.

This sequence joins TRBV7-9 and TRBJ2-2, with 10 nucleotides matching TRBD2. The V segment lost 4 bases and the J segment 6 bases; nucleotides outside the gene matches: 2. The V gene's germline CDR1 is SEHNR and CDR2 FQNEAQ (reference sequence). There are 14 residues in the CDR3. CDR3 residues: CASSSSGRAGELFF. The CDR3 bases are TGTGCCAGCAGCTCAAGCGGGAGGGCCGGGGAGCTGTTTTTT.

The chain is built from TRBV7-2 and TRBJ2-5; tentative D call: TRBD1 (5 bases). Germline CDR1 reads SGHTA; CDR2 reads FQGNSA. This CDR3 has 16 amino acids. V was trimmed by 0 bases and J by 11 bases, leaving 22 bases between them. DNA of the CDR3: TGTGCCAGCAGCTTAGCGGGGCGCCCGCGATTAGGTGAGCAGTACTTC. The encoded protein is CASSLAGRPRLGEQYF.

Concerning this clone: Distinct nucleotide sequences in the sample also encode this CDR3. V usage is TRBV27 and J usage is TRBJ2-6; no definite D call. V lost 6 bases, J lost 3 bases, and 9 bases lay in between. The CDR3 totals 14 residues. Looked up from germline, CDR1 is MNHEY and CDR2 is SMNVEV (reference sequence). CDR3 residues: CASSPLSGANVLTF. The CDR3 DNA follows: TGTGCCAGCAGCCCCCTTAGTGGGGCCAACGTCCTGACTTTC.